The rows below give T cell receptor beta chains drawn from one sample of a study of T cells in narcolepsy. Measured with immunoSEQ multiplex PCR; TCRdb has only the in-frame clones, and not every one. The repertoire has 3,000 to 3,500 clones, 62% of them found once; the top ten carry around 60%. Specimen: CD45RA- memory CD8+ T cells from PBMCs. Every receptor here comes from a human donor with narcolepsy. Each CDR3 is given with its conserved first and last residue. Each record gives: D gene, V gene, J gene, clone size, CDR3 DNA, CDR3 protein. A D gene is named only where the DNA matches it firmly. Clone sizes are given selectively: once, few, many, or a class where the clone is expanded.

d_gene: TRBD1
v_gene: TRBV27
j_gene: TRBJ1-4
abundance: medium-sized
CDR3nt: TGTGCCAGCCGACCTGGGACAGGGTCTAATGAAAAACTGTTTTTT
CDR3aa: CASRPGTGSNEKLFF

d_gene: TRBD1
v_gene: TRBV27
j_gene: TRBJ1-6
abundance: -
CDR3nt: TGTGCCAGCAGGCTGAGGACAGGGGCGAGTTCACCCCTCCACTTT
CDR3aa: CASRLRTGASSPLHF

d_gene: -
v_gene: TRBV5-1
j_gene: TRBJ2-3
abundance: -
CDR3nt: TGCGCCAGCAGCTCGAAGGGGGGCTCGGATACGCAGTATTTT
CDR3aa: CASSSKGGSDTQYF

d_gene: TRBD1
v_gene: TRBV18
j_gene: TRBJ1-6
abundance: -
CDR3nt: TGTGCCAGCTCACCATGGGACAGTTTCTCCTATAATTCACCCCTCCACTTT
CDR3aa: CASSPWDSFSYNSPLHF

d_gene: -
v_gene: TRBV6-4
j_gene: TRBJ2-1
abundance: -
CDR3nt: TGTGCCAGCAGTGACTCCGAGCAGGGACACAATGAGCAGTTCTTC
CDR3aa: CASSDSEQGHNEQFF

d_gene: TRBD2
v_gene: TRBV5-1
j_gene: TRBJ2-1
abundance: -
CDR3nt: TGCGCCAGCAGCTTGGGCGGCACCGGGACTAGCGGGGGGCGACACAATGAGCAGTTCTTC
CDR3aa: CASSLGGTGTSGGRHNEQFF

d_gene: -
v_gene: TRBV2
j_gene: TRBJ1-5
abundance: -
CDR3nt: TGTGCCAGCAGAAACCTAGGGGGTAGCAATCAGCCCCAGCATTTT
CDR3aa: CASRNLGGSNQPQHF

d_gene: -
v_gene: TRBV15
j_gene: TRBJ1-2
abundance: -
CDR3nt: TGTGCCACCAGCAGAGGTTCCGGGGGCCCCTATGGCTACACCTTC
CDR3aa: CATSRGSGGPYGYTF

d_gene: TRBD2
v_gene: TRBV29-1
j_gene: TRBJ2-3
abundance: -
CDR3nt: TGCAGCGTTGCTTCGACTAGCGGGGCCTCAGATACGCAGTATTTT
CDR3aa: CSVASTSGASDTQYF

d_gene: -
v_gene: TRBV7-6
j_gene: TRBJ2-7
abundance: -
CDR3nt: TGTGCCAGCAGCCCCAGGGACCAACTCTACGAGCAGTACTTC
CDR3aa: CASSPRDQLYEQYF

d_gene: TRBD1
v_gene: TRBV9
j_gene: TRBJ2-7
abundance: -
CDR3nt: TGTGCCAGCAGCGTAGGCCGGGACAGGGGTTCCTACGAGCAGTACTTC
CDR3aa: CASSVGRDRGSYEQYF

d_gene: TRBD1
v_gene: TRBV4-3
j_gene: TRBJ1-6
abundance: once
CDR3nt: TGCGCCAGCAGCCAAGGGACAGGGGGTTCACCCCTCCACTTT
CDR3aa: CASSQGTGGSPLHF

d_gene: -
v_gene: TRBV30
j_gene: TRBJ2-2
abundance: -
CDR3nt: TGTGCCTGGAGAGGAAGGGAGGGGGACGCCGGGGAGCTGTTTTTT
CDR3aa: CAWRGREGDAGELFF

d_gene: -
v_gene: TRBV15
j_gene: TRBJ1-5
abundance: -
CDR3nt: TGTGCCACCAGCAGAGATGGGTTGGGCAGGGCCAGCAATCAGCCCCAGCATTTT
CDR3aa: CATSRDGLGRASNQPQHF

d_gene: TRBD1
v_gene: TRBV7-4
j_gene: TRBJ1-1
abundance: -
CDR3nt: TGTGCCAGCAGCTTAGGGACAGGGAAGACTGAAGCTTTCTTT
CDR3aa: CASSLGTGKTEAFF

d_gene: -
v_gene: TRBV5-6
j_gene: TRBJ1-1
abundance: -
CDR3nt: TGTGCCAGCAGCATGGGGGACCGGGCTTTCTTT
CDR3aa: CASSMGDRAFF

d_gene: TRBD1
v_gene: TRBV10-1
j_gene: TRBJ1-1
abundance: -
CDR3nt: TGCGCCAGCAGTGACGACAGGGGAGAAGCTTTCTTT
CDR3aa: CASSDDRGEAFF

d_gene: -
v_gene: TRBV6-5
j_gene: TRBJ1-5
abundance: -
CDR3nt: TGTGCCAGTGGATCGAAGGATCAGCCCCAGCATTTT
CDR3aa: CASGSKDQPQHF

d_gene: TRBD2
v_gene: TRBV4-1
j_gene: TRBJ2-3
abundance: -
CDR3nt: TGCGCCAGCAGCCAGCAAGCGGGGTCAGATACGCAGTATTTT
CDR3aa: CASSQQAGSDTQYF

d_gene: TRBD2
v_gene: TRBV5-8
j_gene: TRBJ2-3
abundance: large
CDR3nt: TGTGCCAGCCGCGGCGAGCGGGGGCACACAGATACGCAGTATTTT
CDR3aa: CASRGERGHTDTQYF

d_gene: -
v_gene: TRBV6-4
j_gene: TRBJ2-3
abundance: -
CDR3nt: TGTGCCAGCAGCGACGGGAGCGGTTCGGGCACAGATACGCAGTATTTT
CDR3aa: CASSDGSGSGTDTQYF

d_gene: TRBD2
v_gene: TRBV29-1
j_gene: TRBJ2-3
abundance: -
CDR3nt: TGCAGCGTTGAAAGCGGGGAGACCGCAGATACGCAGTATTTT
CDR3aa: CSVESGETADTQYF

d_gene: TRBD2
v_gene: TRBV4-3
j_gene: TRBJ2-3
abundance: -
CDR3nt: TGCGCCAGCAGCCAGGAGACTAGCGGGGTCACAGATACGCAGTATTTT
CDR3aa: CASSQETSGVTDTQYF

d_gene: -
v_gene: TRBV11-2
j_gene: TRBJ2-7
abundance: -
CDR3nt: TGTGCCAGCAACCAAGGCGGAACGGACTTTGACTTC
CDR3aa: CASNQGGTDFDF

d_gene: -
v_gene: TRBV10-3
j_gene: TRBJ2-1
abundance: -
CDR3nt: TGTGCCATCAGTGAGTCGAGGGATTCCTACAATGAGCAGTTCTTC
CDR3aa: CAISESRDSYNEQFF

d_gene: -
v_gene: TRBV7-9
j_gene: TRBJ1-5
abundance: few
CDR3nt: TGTGCCAGCAGCTTAGGGTCGCGCGGGACCGGGGGCAATCAGCCCCAGCATTTT
CDR3aa: CASSLGSRGTGGNQPQHF

d_gene: -
v_gene: TRBV11-3
j_gene: TRBJ2-7
abundance: -
CDR3nt: TGTGCCAGCAGCTTAGTCGACTCCTACGAGCAGTACTTC
CDR3aa: CASSLVDSYEQYF

d_gene: TRBD1
v_gene: TRBV4-3
j_gene: TRBJ2-7
abundance: -
CDR3nt: TGCGCCAGCAGCCAAGAGCCGGACAGGGGGAAATTTTACGAGCAGTACTTC
CDR3aa: CASSQEPDRGKFYEQYF

d_gene: TRBD2
v_gene: TRBV19
j_gene: TRBJ2-3
abundance: -
CDR3nt: TGTGCCAGCCGAGGGGCTTTTCCGGGGGGGTCCCCGGGTACGCAGTATTTT
CDR3aa: CASRGAFPGGSPGTQYF

d_gene: TRBD1
v_gene: TRBV29-1
j_gene: TRBJ1-5
abundance: -
CDR3nt: TGCAGCGTCGCAGGGGGAGATCAGCCCCAGCATTTT
CDR3aa: CSVAGGDQPQHF

d_gene: -
v_gene: TRBV7-4
j_gene: TRBJ1-2
abundance: -
CDR3nt: TGTGCCAGCAGCTCTAAGAGATCAGGGAAAGGGGACTATGGCTACACCTTC
CDR3aa: CASSSKRSGKGDYGYTF

d_gene: TRBD2
v_gene: TRBV9
j_gene: TRBJ2-5
abundance: -
CDR3nt: TGTGCCAGCAGCGTAGGAGGAGGGCGGGGGGGCCCCCAAGAGACCCAGTACTTC
CDR3aa: CASSVGGGRGGPQETQYF

d_gene: TRBD1
v_gene: TRBV30
j_gene: TRBJ1-1
abundance: few
CDR3nt: TGTGCCTGGAGTCCCGGGACAGGGGATAATGAAGCTTTCTTT
CDR3aa: CAWSPGTGDNEAFF

d_gene: -
v_gene: TRBV9
j_gene: TRBJ2-7
abundance: -
CDR3nt: TGTGCCAGCAGCGTAGGGTCTGGCGGTTCCTACGAGCAGTACTTC
CDR3aa: CASSVGSGGSYEQYF

d_gene: -
v_gene: TRBV5-8
j_gene: TRBJ1-5
abundance: -
CDR3nt: TGCGCCAGCAGTCCGGGCCCGTTAGGTCAGCCCCAGCATTTT
CDR3aa: CASSPGPLGQPQHF

d_gene: TRBD2
v_gene: TRBV5-6
j_gene: TRBJ2-5
abundance: -
CDR3nt: TGTGCCAGCAGCTTCGGACCAGCGGGGCTCCAAGAGACCCAGTACTTC
CDR3aa: CASSFGPAGLQETQYF

d_gene: -
v_gene: TRBV5-1
j_gene: TRBJ1-1
abundance: -
CDR3nt: TGCGCCAGCAGCTTAGGAGGGACTATGAACACTGAAGCTTTCTTT
CDR3aa: CASSLGGTMNTEAFF

d_gene: -
v_gene: TRBV5-6
j_gene: TRBJ2-7
abundance: -
CDR3nt: TGTGCCAGCAGCTTGGGAACAACGGGGGTGTACAACGAGCAGTACTTC
CDR3aa: CASSLGTTGVYNEQYF

d_gene: TRBD2
v_gene: TRBV9
j_gene: TRBJ2-5
abundance: -
CDR3nt: TGTGCCAGCAGCACCCGACTAGCGGGGCGAGAGACCCAGTACTTC
CDR3aa: CASSTRLAGRETQYF

d_gene: -
v_gene: TRBV9
j_gene: TRBJ1-3
abundance: -
CDR3nt: TGTGCCAGCAGCGTAGGAGGGATGGGGGCTGGAAACACCATATATTTT
CDR3aa: CASSVGGMGAGNTIYF

d_gene: -
v_gene: TRBV5-1
j_gene: TRBJ2-1
abundance: -
CDR3nt: TGCGCCAGCAGCCCCTTGGATGGTATCGATGAGCAGTTCTTC
CDR3aa: CASSPLDGIDEQFF

d_gene: TRBD1
v_gene: TRBV9
j_gene: TRBJ1-2
abundance: -
CDR3nt: TGTGCCAGCAGCGTAGACCAGGGGGCTAGGTATGGCTACACCTTC
CDR3aa: CASSVDQGARYGYTF

d_gene: -
v_gene: TRBV19
j_gene: TRBJ1-1
abundance: -
CDR3nt: TGTGCCAGTAGTGGGGTGTACAGGAGCCAAGGGAACGCTTTCTTT
CDR3aa: CASSGVYRSQGNAFF

d_gene: -
v_gene: TRBV4-3
j_gene: TRBJ2-7
abundance: -
CDR3nt: TGCGCCAGCAGCCAAGATCCCCGGGGTCTTGGCTCCTACGAGCAGTACTTC
CDR3aa: CASSQDPRGLGSYEQYF

d_gene: -
v_gene: TRBV4-2
j_gene: TRBJ1-5
abundance: -
CDR3nt: TGTGCCAGCAGCCAAGGGGTGGGGGTAAGGAATCAGCCCCAGCATTTT
CDR3aa: CASSQGVGVRNQPQHF

d_gene: -
v_gene: TRBV5-6
j_gene: TRBJ2-4
abundance: -
CDR3nt: TGTGCCAGCAGCTCCGCAAACATTCAGTACTTC
CDR3aa: CASSSANIQYF

d_gene: -
v_gene: TRBV6-6
j_gene: TRBJ1-5
abundance: -
CDR3nt: TGTGCCAGCAGAGATTTAAATCAGCCCCAGCATTTT
CDR3aa: CASRDLNQPQHF

d_gene: -
v_gene: TRBV6-5
j_gene: TRBJ1-5
abundance: -
CDR3nt: TGTGCCAGCAGTTACTCGATTGGTGAAGATCAGCCCCAGCATTTT
CDR3aa: CASSYSIGEDQPQHF

d_gene: TRBD1
v_gene: TRBV19
j_gene: TRBJ1-2
abundance: few
CDR3nt: TGTGCCAGTAGTATAGGCGCAGGGGGTGATGGCTACACCTTC
CDR3aa: CASSIGAGGDGYTF

d_gene: -
v_gene: TRBV6-5
j_gene: TRBJ2-7
abundance: -
CDR3nt: TGTGCCAGCAGCCACCCATCTGAAGGCGAGCAGTACTTC
CDR3aa: CASSHPSEGEQYF

d_gene: -
v_gene: TRBV11-2
j_gene: TRBJ1-1
abundance: -
CDR3nt: TGTGCCAGCTCGGGCTCCGAAGCTTTCTTT
CDR3aa: CASSGSEAFF

d_gene: TRBD1
v_gene: TRBV5-5
j_gene: TRBJ1-3
abundance: large
CDR3nt: TGTGCCAGCAGCTATTCCGACAGGGTCTCTGGAAACACCATATATTTT
CDR3aa: CASSYSDRVSGNTIYF

d_gene: TRBD2
v_gene: TRBV5-8
j_gene: TRBJ2-1
abundance: -
CDR3nt: TGTGCCAGCAGCTTGGGGCTAGCGGGGGAGCAGTTCTTC
CDR3aa: CASSLGLAGEQFF